This record covers a single T cell receptor (beta chain). This clone was detected a few times. There is no known antigen for this receptor. Per-base quality was not reported, and no clone a single base away is much larger than it. The CDR3 contains 15 residues, cysteine and phenylalanine counted. Solely the CDR3 DNA is kept, with 45 bases framed from the first base. CDR1 is given as SGHRS and CDR2 as YFSETQ, both from the germline V gene. The V end loses 2 bases and the J end loses 0 bases, and a stretch of 11 bases separates them. The immunoSEQ hsTCRbeta Kit was used to sequence TCR beta CDR3 regions from DNA. For the original study's pipeline: The ImmunoSEQ Analyzer was used to analyse the TCR sequencing data. T cell clonality was defined as 1 minus Pielou's evenness, as computed on productive rearrangements. To measure T cell diversity, the inverse Simpson index was applied to productive templates. T cell density was TCR beta template counts normalized to usable DNA, estimated by amplifying and sequencing housekeeping genes. Two-sided Kruskal-Wallis tests were used to compare TCR metrics between histologic stages. TCRdb carries this immuneACCESS record with in-frame sequences only. Its versions omit some clonotypes, under half of them owing to an unresolved V gene in the studies checked, with the rest unexplained. V, J and clone size are those of that table, while D and trimming were read from the DNA. The sample yields some 5,000 clones; over 80% were counted once. The leading ten clones occupy 3% to 4.5% of the sample.

The sample originates from a study of immune evolution from preneoplasia to lung adenocarcinoma (dated by TCRdb to the early 2020s). A note on the overall study: HLA loss of heterozygosity was seen in roughly 7%, 15% and 33% of AIS, MIA and ADC lesions, and in no AAH lesions. A total of approximately 48 patients with pulmonary nodules who underwent surgical resection were included in the overall cohort. Sample size was based on specimen availability rather than a prior power calculation. Class I HLA alleles were inferred from exome data with POLYSOLVER, and allele-specific HLA loss was detected with LOHHLA. The study reported that approximately 98 samples were used for TCR sequencing. The study used immune gene expression, TCR sequencing and multiplex immunofluorescence to profile the immune contexture of lung adenocarcinoma precursors and invasive adenocarcinoma. The immune data were integrated with whole exome sequencing and methylation data from the same cohort of nodules. The TCR sequencing data were obtained from about 47 patients. Resected precursor lesions (AAH, AIS, MIA) and invasive adenocarcinomas were compared against paired morphologically normal lung tissue. Results the study describes overall, beyond this receptor: Clonality was highest in normal lung, while later-stage lesions appeared to show lower clonality but higher T cell density and diversity. Findings were based on association rather than direct causation; larger cohorts with long-term follow-up and longitudinal biopsies were deemed needed. Compared with EGFR-mutant or double wild-type lesions, KRAS-mutant nodules had the highest T cell clonality. Because every patient came from Japan and China, how well the results apply to Western populations was uncertain. Top T cell clone frequencies were highest in normal lung and appeared to decrease progressively from AAH through AIS, MIA and invasive adenocarcinoma.

The patients had resection in Japan or China between the mid-2010s and the late 2010s. The histologic diagnosis of each case was independently confirmed on H&E slides by two lung cancer pathologists. Macro-dissection after pathologic assessment enriched premalignant or tumor cells for nucleic acid extraction. FFPE tissue was used for DNA isolation with the AllPrep DNA/RNA FFPE Kit. The chain joins TRBV5-1 to TRBJ1-1; too little of a D gene remains to name it. The sample consisted of FFPE minimally invasive lung adenocarcinoma tissue. Explained via the paper, the cell subset or site label denotes: micro-invasive lung adenocarcinoma (MIA). This receptor was identified in a person aged 55 to 79 with lung adenocarcinoma. The DNA sequence reads TGCGCCAGCAGCTTTACTCAGTCTATGAACACTGAAGCTTTCTTT. This gives the protein CASSFTQSMNTEAFF.